This TCR beta chain is from a study of CD8+ T cells in alopecia areata. Study conclusions and caveats: Uncertainty remains about how baseline CD8+ expansion links to response, with one nonresponder.

TCR sequencing used cDNA made by reverse transcription of extracted RNA. Measured with immunoSEQ multiplex PCR; TCRdb has only the in-frame clones, and not every one. The repertoire has over 70,000 clones, 60% to 70% of them found once; the top ten carry about 25%. Germline assignment: CDR1 LGHNA and CDR2 YNFKEQ. V was shortened by 4 bases and J by 3 bases, with 13 bases between the two germline ends. CDR3 length: 14 residues. This clone showed up just a few times. Its antigen is unidentified. As for treatment: oral pan-JAK inhibitor, 5-10 mg twice daily. From alopecia areata patients, lesional scalp punch biopsies and peripheral blood were collected.

This clonotype originated in a human donor with alopecia areata. The chain couples TRBV4-2 to TRBJ2-7; D possibly uses TRBD1 or TRBD2 (5 bases each). The sample was CD8+ T cells sorted from blood, taken at week 24, from a patient treated with tofacitinib. CDR3 sequence reads: CASSPPGTFYEQYF. The CDR3 region has the DNA TGTGCCAGCAGCCCGCCGGGGACCTTCTACGAGCAGTACTTC.